Detailed here is one TCR beta chain. No antigen is known for it. This sample stems from a study of a mutant IDH1 vaccine in newly diagnosed glioma. CDR1 and CDR2 (germline): SGHRS, YFSETQ. The CDR3 is 17 residues long. Trimming took off 0 bases at V and 0 bases at J, with 15 bases between the two ends. The data were produced by immunoSEQ multiplex PCR, yet TCRdb's version contains in-frame clones alone and is incomplete. The profile covers 20,000 to 30,000 clones, with about four fifths appearing a single time and around 3.8% taken by the ten largest. Specified time point: week 47, end of study. Every vaccine dose comprised 300 ug of mutant IDH1 20-mer peptide plus topical imiquimod.

This TCR derives from a man aged 35 to 55 with glioma. Some clones in this sample may be carry-over from other donors' samples. The sample in question was PBMCs, obtained from a glioma patient whose treatment included an IDH1 peptide vaccine. The chain has TRBV5-1 and TRBJ1-1; a weak D match, TRBD1 (5 bases). CDR3 loop: CASSLGQGGLVNTEAFF. DNA of the CDR3: TGCGCCAGCAGCTTGGGGCAGGGTGGGTTGGTGAACACTGAAGCTTTCTTT.